This T cell receptor beta chain was captured by sequencing in a study of glioma-infiltrating T cells after dendritic cell vaccination. With regard to this clone: Its antigen is not identified.

Regarding time point: after dendritic cell vaccination, including at tumor progression/relapse. Study observations and caveats: TCR clonality showed no direct relationship with survival.

Clones were sequenced by immunoSEQ multiplex PCR, and TCRdb holds only the in-frame ones, with some missing. The sample comprises around 100,000 clones, roughly 87% of which are singletons, and roughly 6.8% rests with the top ten. This clonotype was sampled from a human donor with glioblastoma. The specimen comprised blood, sampled after dendritic cell vaccination.

The CDR3 DNA is TGCGCCAGCAGCCAAACAGGGGCCTCGGCGGGGAGTGGCTACACCTTC. Translating gives CASSQTGASAGSGYTF. The gene calls are TRBV4-3 and TRBJ1-2; 7 bases map to TRBD1. The CDR3 is 16 amino acids. The V segment lost 2 bases and the J segment 7 bases; nucleotides outside the gene matches: 13. Germline V gene data show CDR1 as LGHNA and CDR2 as YSLEER.